The present TCR beta chain was sequenced within a study of blood T cell repertoires in COVID-19. Sequencing used immunoSEQ multiplex PCR; TCRdb keeps in-frame clones, though not all of them. The sample lists about 200,000 clones; roughly 84% were seen once. The germline CDR1 and CDR2 sequences are SGDLS and YYNGEE. The trim removed 0 bases at V and 6 bases at J, leaving 4 bases unmatched. The CDR3 is 14 residues long. This rearrangement joins TRBV9 to TRBJ2-7, with TRBD1 matching over 9 bases. The origin of this receptor is a woman aged 80 or older with acute or convalescent COVID-19. What was sequenced was peripheral blood. CDR3 sequence: CASSVVGQGSEQYF. CDR3 nucleotide sequence: TGTGCCAGCAGCGTAGTAGGACAGGGGTCCGAGCAGTACTTC.